These 27 T cell receptor beta chains came from one sample sequenced in a study of T cells in localized non-small cell lung cancer. The method was immunoSEQ multiplex PCR; TCRdb's version includes in-frame clones alone and lacks a portion of them. The table lists about 13,000 clones, just over 85% of them singletons. The source material was peripheral blood, sampled before any cancer treatment. These receptors originate from a male donor aged 60 or over with stage III lung adenocarcinoma.

The rearrangement uses TRBV7-9 and TRBJ2-7; D gene ambiguous. This CDR3 is built from 14 residues. Germline V gives CDR1 SEHNR, CDR2 FQNEAQ (reference sequence). The germline V and J ends were trimmed by 5 bases and 5 bases, with 16 bases remaining between them. The CDR3 spells CASSDGEDFNEQYF. In DNA, the CDR3 is TGTGCCAGCAGCGATGGGGAAGATTTCAACGAGCAGTACTTC.

This chain joins TRBV4-1 and TRBJ1-2; D is uncertain. V lost 4 bases to trimming and J lost 0 bases, with 15 bases between them. Germline-derived CDR1 and CDR2 are MGHRA and YSYEKL. This CDR3 has 16 residues. This chain's CDR3 is CASSPKIHTANYGYTF. The CDR3 bases are TGCGCCAGCAGCCCCAAGATCCACACCGCTAACTATGGCTACACCTTC.

V and J are TRBV6-5 and TRBJ1-2; tentative D call: TRBD1 (6 bases). Germline CDR1 MNHEY, CDR2 SVGAGI. Trimming took off 0 bases at V and 8 bases at J, with 13 bases between the two ends. CDR3 length: 14 amino acids. The CDR3 loop is CASSYSLQGYGYTF. The DNA for the CDR3 is TGTGCCAGCAGTTACTCGCTCCAGGGGTACGGCTACACCTTC.

Written as DNA, the CDR3 is TGTGCCAGCAGTAAGGGTGCGGGACAGCCAATCTATGGCTACACCTTC. Protein: CASSKGAGQPIYGYTF. The genes are TRBV27 and TRBJ1-2, with TRBD1 identical over 7 bases. CDR1 and CDR2 from the germline V gene are MNHEY and SMNVEV (reference sequence). CDR3 length equals 16 residues. The J segment lost 4 bases and the V segment lost 5 bases, leaving 13 bases of the junction unmatched.

The chain combines TRBV19 with TRBJ2-7; 14 nucleotides match TRBD2. V lost 4 bases and J lost 12; bases outside the gene matches: 8. Germline V gives CDR1 LNHDA, CDR2 SQIVND (reference sequence). This CDR3 comprises 14 residues. In DNA form, the CDR3 reads TGTGCCAGTAGTACCGGGACTAGCGGGAGATCAACGTACTTC. Encoded protein: CASSTGTSGRSTYF.

In this sample, this clone turned up a few times. The chain employs TRBV9 and TRBJ1-1; D is unclear. This CDR3 has 16 amino acids. CDR1 and CDR2 from the germline V gene are SGDLS and YYNGEE. The V end lost 2 bases, the J end lost 2 bases, and 16 bases lay between the germline ends. The CDR3 loop reads CASSVSGGTVNTEAFF. In DNA form, the CDR3 reads TGTGCCAGCAGCGTTTCAGGCGGAACAGTAAACACTGAAGCTTTCTTT. The whole variable domain, remainder taken from reference TRBV9 and TRBJ1-1, is DSGVTQTPKHLITATGQRVTLRCSPRSGDLSVYWYQQSLDQGLQFLIQYYNGEERAKGNILERFSAQQFPDLHSELNLSSLELGDSALYFCASSVSGGTVNTEAFFGQGTRLTVV.

The chain recombines TRBV5-1 with TRBJ1-3, with 7 bases lining up with TRBD1. J was trimmed by 0 bases and V by 4 bases; bases with no gene match: 4. The CDR3 has 15 amino acids. Germline CDR1 is SGHRS and CDR2 is YFSETQ. CDR3 nucleotides: TGCGCCAGCAGCATAGGACAGGCCTCTGGAAACACCATATATTTT. Its protein product is CASSIGQASGNTIYF.

The genes are TRBV30 and TRBJ1-4; TRBD1 matches 10 bases. The CDR3 contains 13 residues. V lost 6 bases to trimming and J lost 7 bases; unmatched junction nucleotides: 5. In germline, CDR1 is GTSNPN, CDR2 SVGIG (reference sequence). The CDR3 coding sequence is TGTGCCTGTCACCGGGACAGGGGTGAAAAACTGTTTTTT. Translated: CACHRDRGEKLFF.

The rearrangement links TRBV5-8 to TRBJ2-2; D is unresolved. CDR1 and CDR2 from the germline V gene are SGHTS and YDEGEE. V dropped 0 bases and J dropped 4 bases, with 7 bases sitting between them. The CDR3 runs to 14 residues. In nucleotides, the CDR3 is TGTGCCAGCAGCTTGGCGCCACTCACCGGGGAGCTGTTTTTT. Encoded protein: CASSLAPLTGELFF.

J is TRBJ1-6 and V is TRBV6-6; unclear D gene. V was clipped by 8 bases and J by 0 bases, with 11 bases between them. The CDR3 has 15 residues. Germline CDR1 is MNHNY and CDR2 is SVGAGI (reference sequence). The CDR3 loop is CASRAISSYNSPLHF. The CDR3 bases are TGTGCCAGCCGGGCGATTAGCTCCTATAATTCACCCCTCCACTTT.

The CDR3 bases are TGTGCCAGCAGTTATTCGGGGGGAACAGGGTACAATGAGCAGTTCTTC. Encoded protein: CASSYSGGTGYNEQFF. The rearrangement uses TRBV6-5 and TRBJ2-1, with a possible D match to TRBD2 (7 bases). Germline CDR1 is MNHEY and CDR2 is SVGAGI. The CDR3 totals 16 residues. V dropped 3 bases and J dropped 4 bases, with 16 bases sitting between them.

The chain combines TRBV5-1 with TRBJ1-1, with D perhaps TRBD1 (5 bases). The CDR3 spans 15 residues. V was pared by 0 bases and J by 2 bases, with 11 bases between. CDR1 is SGHRS, CDR2 YFSETQ, per germline. The CDR3 DNA reads TGCGCCAGCAGCTTGGTCCGGGGGAGAAACACTGAAGCTTTCTTT. Translated: CASSLVRGRNTEAFF.

The chain joins TRBV19 to TRBJ2-7; 8 bases agree with TRBD1. With V trimmed by 5 bases and J by 6 bases, 6 bases remained unmatched. Germline CDR1 and CDR2: LNHDA and SQIVND (reference sequence). The CDR3 covers 13 residues. The DNA for the CDR3 is TGTGCCAGTAGTGCCTCTACAGGGGGCGAGCAGTACTTC. Its translation is CASSASTGGEQYF. Based on the CDR3 plus reference TRBV19 and TRBJ2-7, the full variable domain is DGGITQSPKYLFRKEGQNVTLSCEQNLNHDAMYWYRQDPGQGLRLIYYSQIVNDFQKGDIAEGYSVSREKKESFPLTVTSAQKNPTAFYLCASSASTGGEQYFGPGTRLTVT.

The chain employs TRBV27 and TRBJ2-6; no clear D gene. V was trimmed by 3 bases and J by 1 base, leaving 1 base between them. This CDR3 comprises 13 residues. Germline values: CDR1 MNHEY, CDR2 SMNVEV (reference sequence). The CDR3 here is CASSLSGANVLTF. CDR3 coding DNA: TGTGCCAGCAGTTTGTCTGGGGCCAACGTCCTGACTTTC.

CDR3 nucleotide sequence: TGTGCCAGCAGCCGTCGGGACGGCGTCGAGCAGTACTTC. Translating gives CASSRRDGVEQYF. This chain joins TRBV7-2 and TRBJ2-7; either TRBD1 or TRBD2 may supply D (5 bases each). Trimming pared 5 bases from V and 6 bases from J, leaving 14 bases between. The length of the CDR3 is 13 residues. Germline values: CDR1 SGHTA, CDR2 FQGNSA. The whole variable domain, remainder taken from reference TRBV7-2 and TRBJ2-7, is GAGVSQSPSNKVTEKGKDVELRCDPISGHTALYWYRQSLGQGLEFLIYFQGNSAPDKSGLPSDRFSAERTGGSVSTLTIQRTQQEDSAVYLCASSRRDGVEQYFGPGTRLTVT.

This clone was recorded a few times. The chain employs TRBV6-1 and TRBJ1-6; D ambiguous. CDR1 is MNHNS and CDR2 is SASEGT in the germline V gene. Trimming stripped 1 base from V and 5 bases from J, with 9 bases between. This CDR3 is built from 15 residues. The DNA of the CDR3 is TGTGCCAGCAGTGAAGGGGTCCCGGATAATTCACCCCTCCACTTT. As protein: CASSEGVPDNSPLHF.

This chain uses TRBV18 with TRBJ2-1; D remains unclear. The CDR3 extends over 18 amino acids. Trimming took 3 bases from V and 0 from J, leaving 18 bases between them. Per germline, CDR1 KGHSH and CDR2 LQKENI. The CDR3 DNA is TGTGCCAGCTCACCGGCCCTCCGGGCAACGAGCTCCTACAATGAGCAGTTCTTC. It specifies CASSPALRATSSYNEQFF.

This clone has just a few counts. V usage is TRBV11-2 and J usage is TRBJ1-1, with a weak D call TRBD1 (5 bases). CDR1 is SGHAT, CDR2 FQNNGV, per germline. CDR3 length: 13 residues. V lost 8 bases, J lost 4 bases, and 14 bases lay in between. This CDR3 reads CASWSGGSTEAFF. CDR3 nucleotide sequence: TGTGCCAGCTGGAGCGGGGGAAGCACTGAAGCTTTCTTT.

The chain has TRBV6-1 and TRBJ2-7; D unresolved. V was pared by 6 bases and J by 2 bases, with 8 bases between. CDR3 length: 12 residues. The germline CDR1 and CDR2 sequences are MNHNS and SASEGT. The CDR3 sequence: CASSGSTYEQYF. For the CDR3, the DNA is TGTGCCAGCAGCGGCAGTACCTACGAGCAGTACTTC.

This clone was observed a few times. V and J are TRBV5-4 and TRBJ1-2, with D perhaps matching TRBD1 (5 bases). The germline V gene has CDR1 SGHNT and CDR2 YYREEE (reference sequence). V shed 4 bases and J shed 3 bases, with 16 bases lying between them. The CDR3 extends over 15 amino acids. As DNA, the CDR3 is TGTGCCAGCAGCCGTTCGGGGGGGTCGGACTATGGCTACACCTTC. Its translation is CASSRSGGSDYGYTF.

The V gene is TRBV19, the J gene TRBJ1-1, with a tentative D call TRBD1 (5 bases). V lost 6 bases, J lost 6 bases, and 14 bases lay in between. The CDR3 extends over 13 amino acids. Germline V gene data show CDR1 as LNHDA and CDR2 as SQIVND (reference sequence). As DNA, the CDR3 is TGTGCCAGTAGGTCAGGGAGAGGAGCTGAAGCTTTCTTT. Translation: CASRSGRGAEAFF.

The chain recombines TRBV11-2 with TRBJ2-7, with 8 nucleotides matching TRBD1. The CDR3 has 16 residues. Trimming cost V 1 base and J 2 bases; bases outside gene matches: 7. Germline-derived CDR1 and CDR2 are SGHAT and FQNNGV. The CDR3 region is CASSLVGTGAPYEQYF. CDR3 DNA: TGTGCCAGCAGCTTAGTAGGGACAGGAGCCCCCTACGAGCAGTACTTC.

J is TRBJ1-6 and V is TRBV6-5; possibly TRBD1 for D (5 bases). Germline V lookup: CDR1 MNHEY, CDR2 SVGAGI. V lost 5 bases to trimming and J lost 6 bases, with 11 bases between them. This CDR3 has 14 residues. CDR3 sequence: CASSRDGPNSPLHF. As DNA, the CDR3 is TGTGCCAGCAGTCGGGACGGGCCTAATTCACCCCTCCACTTT.

The chain has TRBV5-6 and TRBJ2-2; tentative D call: TRBD2 (6 bases). This CDR3 region has 16 residues. Trimming took off 0 bases at V and 1 base at J, with 10 bases between the two ends. Germline CDR1 and CDR2: SGHDT and YYEEEE. The CDR3 bases are TGTGCCAGCAGCTTGGTAAGGGGACTGAACACCGGGGAGCTGTTTTTT. It is translated as CASSLVRGLNTGELFF.

This clone turned up a few times. This chain connects TRBV10-1 to TRBJ1-2; D is possibly TRBD1 (5 bases). Trimming took off 4 bases at V and 4 bases at J, with 10 bases between the two ends. Germline V CDR1 and CDR2: WNHNN, SYGVQD (reference sequence). The CDR3 is 13 amino acids. The chain's CDR3 is CASSADISYGYTF. For the CDR3, the DNA is TGCGCCAGCAGTGCGGACATCAGCTATGGCTACACCTTC.

The chain recombines TRBV5-1 with TRBJ2-7; no firm D call. In germline, CDR1 is SGHRS, CDR2 YFSETQ. There are 13 residues in the CDR3. V dropped 4 bases and J dropped 3 bases, with 11 bases sitting between them. CDR3 DNA sequence: TGCGCCAGCAGCCTGGGGATTCACTACGAGCAGTACTTC. It specifies CASSLGIHYEQYF.

Regarding this clone: Other DNA sequences in this specimen translate into the identical CDR3. The genes are TRBV7-8 and TRBJ1-2, with D uncertain. V lost 1 base to trimming and J lost 8 bases, with 20 bases between them. The CDR3 loop spans 16 amino acids. From germline, CDR1 is SGHVS and CDR2 FQNEAQ. The CDR3: CASSLGALNPAGGYTF. The CDR3 nucleotides read TGTGCCAGCAGCTTAGGGGCCCTCAACCCGGCGGGGGGCTACACCTTC.